What follows are 30 T cell receptor beta chains derived from one specimen sequenced in a study of CD8+ T cells in alopecia areata. The treatment here: oral pan-JAK inhibitor, 5-10 mg twice daily. Following extraction, RNA underwent reverse transcription to cDNA, which served as the sequencing template. Sequencing used immunoSEQ multiplex PCR; TCRdb keeps in-frame clones, though not all of them. The sample lists approximately 210,000 clones; 64% were seen once. Source: CD4+ T cells sorted from blood, taken at week 4, from a patient treated with tofacitinib. These receptors all stem from a human donor with alopecia areata.

This sequence joins TRBV7-3 and TRBJ2-3, with TRBD2 as a possible D gene (7 bases). Trimming removed 5 bases at V and 3 bases at J, with 15 bases between. This CDR3 spans 15 amino acids. Germline lookup yields CDR1 SGHTA and CDR2 FQGTGA. The CDR3 here is CASSHGGPRTDTQYF. CDR3 sequence (DNA): TGTGCCAGCAGCCACGGGGGGCCACGGACAGATACGCAGTATTTT.

A word on this clone: One end of the junction fails to match germline, which may point to a read error. The same CDR3 also results from other DNA sequences found in this sample. The chain combines TRBV29-1 with TRBJ1-4, with D tentatively TRBD1 (6 bases). The CDR3 has 14 amino acids. CDR1 and CDR2 (germline): SQVTM, ANQGSEA. CDR3 loop: CSVEGGGTNEKLFF. The CDR3 region has the DNA TGCAGCGTCGAAGGGGGAGGAACTAATGAAAAACTGTTTTTT.

The chain recombines TRBV5-4 with TRBJ2-3, with 14 bases aligning to TRBD2. V trimming: 4 bases; J trimming: 1 base; junction bases outside the gene matches: 8. CDR3 length equals 18 residues. CDR1 is SGHNT and CDR2 is YYREEE in the germline V gene (reference sequence). As DNA, the CDR3 is TGTGCCAGCAGCGCGACTAGCGGGGGGGGAATAGGCACAGATACGCAGTATTTT. Protein sequence: CASSATSGGGIGTDTQYF.

The gene calls are TRBV2 and TRBJ2-5; a weak D match, TRBD1 (6 bases). The CDR3 runs 13 residues. CDR1 SNHLY and CDR2 FYNNEI come from the germline V gene. V was clipped by 8 bases and J by 1 base, with 11 bases between them. The CDR3 loop is CASGRGIQETQYF. The CDR3 bases are TGTGCCAGCGGTAGGGGGATCCAAGAGACCCAGTACTTC. The full variable domain, completed using reference TRBV2 and TRBJ2-5, is EPEVTQTPSHQVTQMGQEVILRCVPISNHLYFYWYRQILGQKVEFLVSFYNNEISEKSEIFDDQFSVERPDGSNFTLKIRSTKLEDSAMYFCASGRGIQETQYFGPGTRLLVL.

V is TRBV20-1 and J is TRBJ1-1; unclear D gene. CDR3 length: 9 residues. V was clipped by 4 bases and J by 11 bases, with 8 bases between them. Germline V gene lookup returns CDR1 DFQATT and CDR2 SNEGSKA (reference sequence). The CDR3 is CSANGAAFF. The CDR3 DNA reads as TGCAGTGCTAACGGAGCGGCTTTCTTT.

V usage is TRBV7-2 and J usage is TRBJ2-3; D is unclear. The CDR3 consists of 12 residues. In germline, CDR1 is SGHTA, CDR2 FQGNSA. The germline V and J ends were trimmed by 1 base and 12 bases, with 11 bases remaining between them. CDR3 region: CASSLEWVDQYF. The DNA of the CDR3 is TGTGCCAGCAGCTTAGAGTGGGTCGACCAGTATTTT.

V and J are TRBV5-6 and TRBJ1-5, with a weak D call TRBD1 (5 bases). This CDR3 contains 14 residues. V was trimmed by 0 bases and J by 6 bases, leaving 10 bases between them. Germline V CDR1 and CDR2: SGHDT, YYEEEE. The CDR3 spells CASSLGDWGQPQHF. CDR3 sequence (DNA): TGTGCCAGCAGCTTGGGGGACTGGGGTCAGCCCCAGCATTTT.

The rearrangement uses TRBV27 and TRBJ2-5; TRBD1 aligns across 8 bases. V dropped 5 bases and J dropped 4; count of bases not matched to a gene: 9. Germline CDR1 and CDR2: MNHEY and SMNVEV (reference sequence). The CDR3 is 15 residues long. The CDR3 region is CASSPTPGGRETQYF. CDR3 coding DNA: TGTGCCAGCAGTCCGACCCCAGGGGGCCGAGAGACCCAGTACTTC.

This clone was detected a few times. The rearrangement uses TRBV9 and TRBJ2-1; 7 bases agree with TRBD2. The CDR3 has 12 residues. The V and J ends lost 4 bases and 9 bases, in that order; junction bases with no gene match: 4. Germline CDR1 is SGDLS and CDR2 is YYNGEE. The CDR3 spells CASSITGGEQFF. As DNA, the CDR3 is TGTGCCAGCAGCATTACGGGGGGTGAGCAGTTCTTC.

This sequence joins TRBV2 and TRBJ2-1; D unresolved. Trimming left V 6 bases short and J 9 bases short, with 12 bases between. CDR3 size: 12 residues. In germline, CDR1 is SNHLY, CDR2 FYNNEI. The CDR3 region has the DNA TGTGCCAGCAGAGCCGGATCGGGTGAGCAGTTCTTC. Its protein product is CASRAGSGEQFF.

CDR3 region: CASSHAGGANNEQFF. The DNA of the CDR3 is TGCGCCAGCAGCCACGCGGGGGGCGCGAACAATGAGCAGTTCTTC. This rearrangement joins TRBV4-3 to TRBJ2-1; 8 bases are a match to TRBD2. The CDR3 covers 15 residues. Trimming at V came to 3 bases and at J to 5 bases, leaving 6 bases not matched to a gene. Germline-derived CDR1 and CDR2 are LGHNA and YSLEER.

This clone was seen ten or more times. This chain links TRBV7-8 with TRBJ2-5; no definite D call. The germline V gene has CDR1 SGHVS and CDR2 FQNEAQ. The CDR3 extends over 13 amino acids. V lost 1 base, J lost 4 bases, and 7 bases lay in between. CDR3 region: CASSLGVAETQYF. CDR3 DNA: TGTGCCAGCAGCTTAGGGGTGGCAGAGACCCAGTACTTC.

The J gene is TRBJ2-5, the V gene TRBV6-6, with D possibly matching TRBD1 (6 bases). This CDR3 region has 16 residues. Deletions cut 5 bases from V and 5 bases from J, with 21 bases between. Germline V CDR1 and CDR2: MNHNY, SVGAGI (reference sequence). For the CDR3, the DNA is TGTGCCAGCAGTATACCCCTTAACAGGGTTCTTGAGACCCAGTACTTC. Translating it yields CASSIPLNRVLETQYF.

This clone was detected a few times. One end of the junction varies from germline; a read error may be responsible. The chain employs TRBV14 and TRBJ1-5; D is unclear. The germline gives CDR1 SGHDN, CDR2 FVKESK. This CDR3 comprises 13 residues. DNA for the CDR3: TGTGCCAGCAGCCGCACTAACAGTCAGCGCCAGCATTTT. Amino acids: CASSRTNSQRQHF.

The chain couples TRBV20-1 to TRBJ1-3; no reliable D call. The CDR3 is made up of 11 amino acids. Germline V CDR1 and CDR2: DFQATT, SNEGSKA (reference sequence). V was cut by 6 bases and J by 3 bases, with 6 bases left in between. The CDR3 region is CSAIHGNTIYF. Here the CDR3 DNA reads TGCAGTGCGATTCATGGAAACACCATATATTTT.

The genes are TRBV30 and TRBJ2-5; no definite D call. The V and J ends lost 0 bases and 3 bases respectively, with 14 bases between them. Germline V lookup: CDR1 GTSNPN, CDR2 SVGIG (reference sequence). This CDR3 has 15 residues. CDR3 sequence: CAWSVLGRKKETQYF. The CDR3, as DNA: TGTGCCTGGAGTGTACTTGGGCGCAAAAAAGAGACCCAGTACTTC.

The rearrangement joins TRBV30 to TRBJ2-7, with a weak D call TRBD1 (5 bases). The CDR3 spans 11 residues. V lost 5 bases and J 3 bases, leaving 8 bases between the germline ends. From germline, CDR1 is GTSNPN and CDR2 SVGIG (reference sequence). The CDR3: CAWLTVYEQYF. CDR3 nucleotide sequence: TGTGCCTGGTTGACAGTCTACGAGCAGTACTTC.

This clone was seen a few times. The V call is TRBV6-5, the J call TRBJ1-5, with D unclear. This CDR3 comprises 13 residues. V gave up 4 bases and J gave up 7 bases, with 11 bases separating them. From germline, CDR1 is MNHEY and CDR2 SVGAGI. This CDR3 reads CASSSYPGQPQHF. The CDR3 DNA is TGTGCCAGCAGTTCCTATCCAGGACAGCCCCAGCATTTT.

V usage is TRBV7-3 and J usage is TRBJ2-3, with 10 bases matching TRBD2. Germline CDR1 and CDR2: SGHTA and FQGTGA. This CDR3 is built from 16 residues. J was trimmed by 3 bases and V by 4 bases; bases with no gene match: 7. CDR3 bases: TGTGCCAGCAGCTCAACCGGGACTAGCGTTACAGATACGCAGTATTTT. This translates into CASSSTGTSVTDTQYF.

This clone was detected only a few times. The CDR3 region is CASTKTGAGYEQYF. The CDR3 coding sequence is TGTGCCAGCACCAAGACAGGGGCGGGCTACGAGCAGTACTTC. The chain combines TRBV28 with TRBJ2-7; 8 nucleotides match TRBD1. CDR3 length: 14 amino acids. CDR1 MDHEN and CDR2 SYDVKM come from the germline V gene. The J segment lost 3 bases and the V segment lost 7 bases, leaving 8 bases of the junction unmatched.

This clone was detected only a few times. The chain links TRBV29-1 to TRBJ2-1; a possible D gene is TRBD2 (5 bases). The V gene's germline CDR1 is SQVTM and CDR2 ANQGSEA. The CDR3 contains 13 residues. V lost 7 bases, J lost 0 bases, and 10 bases lay in between. Here the CDR3 DNA reads TGCAGCGCCGAGGAGGTCTCCTACAATGAGCAGTTCTTC. This translates into CSAEEVSYNEQFF.

The rearrangement joins TRBV29-1 to TRBJ2-3; 7 positions agree with TRBD1. The CDR3 runs to 14 residues. Germline-derived CDR1 and CDR2 are SQVTM and ANQGSEA. V was pared by 4 bases and J by 0 bases, with 4 bases of the junction left unmatched. CDR3 coding DNA: TGCAGCGTTGGGACAGGCTCAAGCACAGATACGCAGTATTTT. Translated, it gives CSVGTGSSTDTQYF.

CDR3 sequence: CAWMGPPSSPLHF. The CDR3 DNA follows: TGTGCCTGGATGGGACCTCCATCGTCACCCCTCCACTTT. The chain employs TRBV30 and TRBJ1-6; TRBD1 is a possible D gene (5 bases). Trimming removed 4 bases at V and 10 bases at J, with 14 bases between. Per the germline V gene, CDR1 is GTSNPN and CDR2 is SVGIG (reference sequence). The CDR3 is 13 amino acids.

The gene calls are TRBV29-1 and TRBJ2-2, with a possible D match to TRBD2 (6 bases). CDR3 length: 14 amino acids. V lost 7 bases and J 3 bases, leaving 15 bases between the germline ends. In germline, CDR1 is SQVTM, CDR2 ANQGSEA. The CDR3 is CSGGLLADTGELFF. The CDR3 DNA reads TGCAGCGGGGGACTTCTCGCGGACACCGGGGAGCTGTTTTTT.

In regard to this clone: A junction boundary mismatches the germline segment, possibly from a read error. CDR3 coding DNA: TGTGCCAGCAGCGCTGGACAGGGGCCCGTGTGGGCCTTC. Protein: CASSAGQGPVWAF. The chain joins TRBV9 to TRBJ1-2; 9 bases align to TRBD1. The germline V gene encodes CDR1 SGDLS and CDR2 YYNGEE. The CDR3 is made up of 13 amino acids.

This clone has a handful of counts. This chain uses TRBV11-2 with TRBJ1-3; D gene uncertain. The CDR3 consists of 14 residues. Trimming cost V 5 bases and J 0 bases, with 8 bases left between them. The germline V gene encodes CDR1 SGHAT and CDR2 FQNNGV. CDR3 region: CASSERNSGNTIYF. CDR3 sequence (DNA): TGTGCCAGCAGCGAACGTAACTCTGGAAACACCATATATTTT.

The rearrangement uses TRBV18 and TRBJ2-5; D is perhaps TRBD2 (6 bases). This CDR3 region has 16 residues. The germline CDR1 and CDR2 sequences are KGHSH and LQKENI. The ends were cut back, 1 base at V and 4 bases at J, with 16 bases in the middle. This CDR3 reads CASSPRAGLGGETQYF. In DNA, the CDR3 is TGTGCCAGCTCACCACGTGCGGGGCTCGGGGGAGAGACCCAGTACTTC. Full variable domain (rest looked up from reference TRBV18 and TRBJ2-5): NAGVMQNPRHLVRRRGQEARLRCSPMKGHSHVYWYRQLPEEGLKFMVYLQKENIIDESGMPKERFSAEFPKEGPSILRIQQVVRGDSAAYFCASSPRAGLGGETQYFGPGTRLLVL.

The chain carries TRBV7-9 and TRBJ2-5; D is unresolved. The CDR3 has 11 amino acids. CDR1 SEHNR and CDR2 FQNEAQ come from the germline V gene (reference sequence). With 1 base removed from V and 5 bases from J, the gap between germline ends came to 2 bases. The DNA for the CDR3 is TGTGCCAGCAGCTTAGATGAGACCCAGTACTTC. It is translated as CASSLDETQYF.

The chain is built from TRBV19 and TRBJ1-2, with 7 bases aligning to TRBD1. The trim removed 1 base at V and 4 bases at J, leaving 6 bases unmatched. The CDR3 has 15 amino acids. The V gene's germline CDR1 is LNHDA and CDR2 SQIVND (reference sequence). The CDR3 protein is CASSIGAGTAYGYTF. The CDR3 DNA sequence: TGTGCCAGTAGTATAGGCGCCGGGACAGCCTATGGCTACACCTTC.

The rearrangement uses TRBV6-5 and TRBJ1-2; D is undetermined. The ends were cut back, 2 bases at V and 0 bases at J, with 10 bases in the middle. This CDR3 has 15 residues. Looked up from germline, CDR1 is MNHEY and CDR2 is SVGAGI. CDR3 protein: CASSYGPNPNYGYTF. CDR3 in DNA: TGTGCCAGCAGTTACGGTCCCAACCCTAACTATGGCTACACCTTC.